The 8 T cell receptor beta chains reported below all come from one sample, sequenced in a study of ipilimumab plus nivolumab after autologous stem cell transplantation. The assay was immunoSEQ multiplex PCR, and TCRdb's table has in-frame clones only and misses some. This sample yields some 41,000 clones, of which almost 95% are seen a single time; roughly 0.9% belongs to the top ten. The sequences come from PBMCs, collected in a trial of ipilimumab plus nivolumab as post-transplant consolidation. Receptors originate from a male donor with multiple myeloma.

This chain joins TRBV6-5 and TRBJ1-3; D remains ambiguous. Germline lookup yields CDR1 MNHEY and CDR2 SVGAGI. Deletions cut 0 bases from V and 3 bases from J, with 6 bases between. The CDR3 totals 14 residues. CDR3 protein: CASSYSSVGNTIYF. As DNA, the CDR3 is TGTGCCAGCAGTTACTCGAGTGTTGGAAACACCATATATTTT.

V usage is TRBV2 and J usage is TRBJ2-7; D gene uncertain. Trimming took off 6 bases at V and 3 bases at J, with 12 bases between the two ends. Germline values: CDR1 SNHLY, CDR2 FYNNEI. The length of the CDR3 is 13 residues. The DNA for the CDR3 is TGTGCCAGCAGAGGAATGGCCAGCTACGAGCAGTACTTC. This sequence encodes CASRGMASYEQYF.

The CDR3 region has the DNA TGTGCCAGCAGTGCCGTGGCCGGCTCCTACAATGAGCAGTTCTTC. Amino acids: CASSAVAGSYNEQFF. This rearrangement joins TRBV6-4 to TRBJ2-1; unclear D gene. The germline gives CDR1 MRHNA, CDR2 SNTAGT. Trimming stripped 4 bases from V and 0 bases from J, with 10 bases between. The CDR3 extends over 15 amino acids.

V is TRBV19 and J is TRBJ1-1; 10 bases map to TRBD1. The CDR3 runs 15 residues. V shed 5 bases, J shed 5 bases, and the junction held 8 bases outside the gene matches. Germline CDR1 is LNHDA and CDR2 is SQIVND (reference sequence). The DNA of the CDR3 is TGTGCCAGTAGTCCAGACAGGGGGCTGTATACTGAAGCTTTCTTT. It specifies CASSPDRGLYTEAFF.

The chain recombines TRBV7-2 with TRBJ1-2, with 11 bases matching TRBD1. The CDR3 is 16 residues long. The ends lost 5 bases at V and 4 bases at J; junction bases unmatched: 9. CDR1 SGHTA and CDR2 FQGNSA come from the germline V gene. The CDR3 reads CASSAGGQGASYGYTF. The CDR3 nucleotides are TGTGCCAGCAGCGCGGGCGGACAGGGGGCTTCCTATGGCTACACCTTC. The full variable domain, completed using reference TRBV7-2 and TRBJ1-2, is GAGVSQSPSNKVTEKGKDVELRCDPISGHTALYWYRQSLGQGLEFLIYFQGNSAPDKSGLPSDRFSAERTGGSVSTLTIQRTQQEDSAVYLCASSAGGQGASYGYTFGSGTRLTVV.

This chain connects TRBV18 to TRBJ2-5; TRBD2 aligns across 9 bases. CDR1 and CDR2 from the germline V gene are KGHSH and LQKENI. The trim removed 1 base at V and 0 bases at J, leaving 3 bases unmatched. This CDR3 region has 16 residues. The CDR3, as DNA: TGTGCCAGCTCACCACTAGCGGGGGCGTACCAAGAGACCCAGTACTTC. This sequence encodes CASSPLAGAYQETQYF.

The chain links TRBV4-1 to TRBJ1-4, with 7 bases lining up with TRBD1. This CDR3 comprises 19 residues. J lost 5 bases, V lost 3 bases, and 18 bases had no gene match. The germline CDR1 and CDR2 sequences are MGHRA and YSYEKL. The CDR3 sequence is CASSQLTGATYRENEKLFF. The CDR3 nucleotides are TGCGCCAGCAGCCAGTTAACAGGGGCTACCTACCGTGAGAATGAAAAACTGTTTTTT.

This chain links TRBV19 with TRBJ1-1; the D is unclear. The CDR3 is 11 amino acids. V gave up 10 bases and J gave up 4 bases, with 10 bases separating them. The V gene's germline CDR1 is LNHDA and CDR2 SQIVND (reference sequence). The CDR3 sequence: CATRISTEAFF. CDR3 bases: TGTGCCACCCGGATAAGCACTGAAGCTTTCTTT.